The entry that follows covers one T cell receptor (beta chain) sequence. Antigen unknown. Profiled with immunoSEQ multiplex PCR; TCRdb holds only in-frame clones, not every one. The sample records 35,000 to 40,000 clones, roughly 82% being singletons. The data derive from a study of vaccination effects on CD4 cells after COVID-19. The CDR3 totals 14 residues. V dropped 4 bases and J dropped 4 bases, with 14 bases sitting between them. Upon completion of 10 to 11 days in culture, CD4+ T cells were isolated. The chain joins TRBV5-3 to TRBJ2-5, with D tentatively TRBD1 (6 bases). TRBV5-3 is identified as an open reading frame with a role that is uncertain. The TCR originated in a human donor who received a COVID-19 vaccine. The sequenced sample was CD4+ T cells from PBMCs cultured without peptide, obtained before COVID-19 vaccination. The CDR3: CARSHPQGRETQYF. For the CDR3, the DNA is TGTGCCAGAAGCCACCCACAGGGTAGAGAGACCCAGTACTTC.